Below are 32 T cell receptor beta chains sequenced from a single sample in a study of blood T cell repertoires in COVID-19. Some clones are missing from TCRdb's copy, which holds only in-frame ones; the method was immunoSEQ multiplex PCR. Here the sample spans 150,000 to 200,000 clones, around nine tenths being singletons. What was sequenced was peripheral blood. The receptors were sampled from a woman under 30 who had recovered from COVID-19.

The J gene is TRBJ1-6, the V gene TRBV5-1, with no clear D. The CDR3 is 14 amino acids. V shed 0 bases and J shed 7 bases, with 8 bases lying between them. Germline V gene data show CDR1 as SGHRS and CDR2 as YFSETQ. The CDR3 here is CASSLDSSNSPLHF. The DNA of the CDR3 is TGCGCCAGCAGCTTGGACAGCTCGAATTCACCCCTCCACTTT. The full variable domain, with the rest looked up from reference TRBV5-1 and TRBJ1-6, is KAGVTQTPRYLIKTRGQQVTLSCSPISGHRSVSWYQQTPGQGLQFLFEYFSETQRNKGNFPGRFSGRQFSNSRSEMNVSTLELGDSALYLCASSLDSSNSPLHFGNGTRLTVT.

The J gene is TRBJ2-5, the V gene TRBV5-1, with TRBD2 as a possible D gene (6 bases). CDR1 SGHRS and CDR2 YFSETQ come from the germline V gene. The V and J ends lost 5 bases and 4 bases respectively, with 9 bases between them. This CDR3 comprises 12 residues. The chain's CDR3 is CASRGGLETQYF. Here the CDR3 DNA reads TGCGCCAGCAGGGGAGGTTTAGAGACCCAGTACTTC.

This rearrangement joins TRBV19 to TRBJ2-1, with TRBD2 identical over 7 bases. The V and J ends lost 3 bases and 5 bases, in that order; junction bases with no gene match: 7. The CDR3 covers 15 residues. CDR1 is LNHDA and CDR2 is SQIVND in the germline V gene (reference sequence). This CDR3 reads CASSILSGIHNEQFF. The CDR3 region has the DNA TGTGCCAGTAGTATCTTGAGCGGGATACACAATGAGCAGTTCTTC.

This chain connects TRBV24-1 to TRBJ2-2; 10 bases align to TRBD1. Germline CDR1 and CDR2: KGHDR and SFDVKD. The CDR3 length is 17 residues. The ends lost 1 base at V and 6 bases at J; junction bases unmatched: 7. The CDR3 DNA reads TGTGCCACCAGTGATTTCCCTTGGGACAGGGGCTCCGGGGAGCTGTTTTTT. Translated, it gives CATSDFPWDRGSGELFF.

CDR3 nucleotides: TGTGCCAGCAGTGGGGGGGCTGGAAACACCATATATTTT. It is translated as CASSGGAGNTIYF. The J gene is TRBJ1-3, the V gene TRBV12-3 or TRBV12-4; D is possibly TRBD1 (5 bases). This CDR3 spans 13 amino acids. V was clipped by 5 bases and J by 2 bases, with 7 bases between them.

The CDR3 DNA reads as TGTGCCAGTAGTGGAAGGGACAGGGGAATTGACAATCAGCCCCAGCATTTT. It codes for CASSGRDRGIDNQPQHF. This chain connects TRBV19 to TRBJ1-5; 10 nucleotides match TRBD1. The CDR3 extends over 17 amino acids. J gave up 3 bases and V 5 bases, and 10 bases lay outside the gene matches. The germline gives CDR1 LNHDA, CDR2 SQIVND (reference sequence).

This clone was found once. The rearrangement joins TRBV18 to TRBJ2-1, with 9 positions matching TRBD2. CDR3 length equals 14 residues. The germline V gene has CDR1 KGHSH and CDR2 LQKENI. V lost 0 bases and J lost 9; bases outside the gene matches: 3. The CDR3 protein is CASSPPAGGPEQFF. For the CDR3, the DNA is TGTGCCAGCTCACCACCAGCGGGAGGTCCTGAGCAGTTCTTC.

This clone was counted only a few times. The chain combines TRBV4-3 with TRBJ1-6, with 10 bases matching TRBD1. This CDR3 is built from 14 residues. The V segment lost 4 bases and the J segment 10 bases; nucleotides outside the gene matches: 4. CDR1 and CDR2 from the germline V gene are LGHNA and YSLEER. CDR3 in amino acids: CASSPRDRGSPLHF. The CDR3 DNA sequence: TGCGCCAGCAGCCCCCGGGACAGGGGCTCACCCCTCCACTTT.

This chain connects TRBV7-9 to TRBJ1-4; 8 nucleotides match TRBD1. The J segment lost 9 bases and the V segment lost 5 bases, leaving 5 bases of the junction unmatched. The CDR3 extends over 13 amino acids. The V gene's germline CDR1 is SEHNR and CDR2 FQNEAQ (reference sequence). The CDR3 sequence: CASSVDREKKLFF. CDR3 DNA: TGTGCCAGCAGCGTGGACAGGGAGAAAAAACTGTTTTTT.

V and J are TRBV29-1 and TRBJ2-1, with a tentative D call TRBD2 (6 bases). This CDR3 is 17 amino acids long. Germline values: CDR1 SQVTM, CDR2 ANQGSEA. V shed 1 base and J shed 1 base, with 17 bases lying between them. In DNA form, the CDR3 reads TGCAGCGTTGAAGGCGGGGCTAGCGTTGGGTCCTACAATGAGCAGTTCTTC. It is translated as CSVEGGASVGSYNEQFF.

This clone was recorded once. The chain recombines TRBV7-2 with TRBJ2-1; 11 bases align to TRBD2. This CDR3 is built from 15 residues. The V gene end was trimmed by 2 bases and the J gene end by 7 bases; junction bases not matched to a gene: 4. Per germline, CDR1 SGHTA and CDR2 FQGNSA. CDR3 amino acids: CASSLSSGRGNEQFF. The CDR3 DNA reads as TGTGCCAGCAGCTTAAGTAGCGGGAGGGGAAATGAGCAGTTCTTC.

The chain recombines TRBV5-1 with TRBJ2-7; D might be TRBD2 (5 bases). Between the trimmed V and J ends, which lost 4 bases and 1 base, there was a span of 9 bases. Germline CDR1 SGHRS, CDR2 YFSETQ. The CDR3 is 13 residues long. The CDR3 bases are TGCGCCAGCAGCGAGGGAATTTCCTACGAGCAGTACTTC. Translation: CASSEGISYEQYF.

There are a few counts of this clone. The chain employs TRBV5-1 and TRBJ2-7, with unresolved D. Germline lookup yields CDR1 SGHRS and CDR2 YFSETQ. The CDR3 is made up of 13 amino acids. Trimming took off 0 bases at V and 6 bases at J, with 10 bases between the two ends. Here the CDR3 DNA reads TGCGCCAGCAGCTTGGACATGGTATCCGAGCAGTACTTC. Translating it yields CASSLDMVSEQYF. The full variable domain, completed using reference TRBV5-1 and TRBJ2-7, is KAGVTQTPRYLIKTRGQQVTLSCSPISGHRSVSWYQQTPGQGLQFLFEYFSETQRNKGNFPGRFSGRQFSNSRSEMNVSTLELGDSALYLCASSLDMVSEQYFGPGTRLTVT.

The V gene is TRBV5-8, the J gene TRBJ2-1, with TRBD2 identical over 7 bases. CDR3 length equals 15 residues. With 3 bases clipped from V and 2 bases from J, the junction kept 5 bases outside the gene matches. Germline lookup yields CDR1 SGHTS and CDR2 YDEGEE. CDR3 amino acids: CASSWGTTTYNEQFF. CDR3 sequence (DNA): TGTGCCAGCAGCTGGGGGACTACCACCTACAATGAGCAGTTCTTC. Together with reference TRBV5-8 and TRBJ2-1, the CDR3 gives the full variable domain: EAGVTQSPTHLIKTRGQQATLRCSPISGHTSVYWYQQALGLGLQFLLWYDEGEERNRGNFPPRFSGRQFPNYSSELNVNALELEDSALYLCASSWGTTTYNEQFFGPGTRLTVL.

The CDR3 bases are TGTGCCAGCAGTCGCACGACAGGGGGAGGCTACACCTTC. Amino acids: CASSRTTGGGYTF. This chain links TRBV12-3 or TRBV12-4 with TRBJ1-2, with 9 bases lining up with TRBD1. V was pared by 5 bases and J by 8 bases, with 6 bases of the junction left unmatched. The CDR3 is 13 residues long.

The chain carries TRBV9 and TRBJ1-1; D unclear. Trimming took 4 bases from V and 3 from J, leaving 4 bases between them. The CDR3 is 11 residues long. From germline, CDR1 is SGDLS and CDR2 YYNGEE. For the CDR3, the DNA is TGTGCCAGCAGCCCTCACACTGAAGCTTTCTTT. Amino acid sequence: CASSPHTEAFF.

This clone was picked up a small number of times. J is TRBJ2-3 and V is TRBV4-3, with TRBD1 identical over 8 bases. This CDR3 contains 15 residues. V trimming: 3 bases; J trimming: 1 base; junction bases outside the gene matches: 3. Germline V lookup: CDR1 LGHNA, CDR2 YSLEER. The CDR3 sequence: CASSQGTGGTDTQYF. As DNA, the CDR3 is TGCGCCAGCAGCCAGGGGACAGGAGGCACAGATACGCAGTATTTT.

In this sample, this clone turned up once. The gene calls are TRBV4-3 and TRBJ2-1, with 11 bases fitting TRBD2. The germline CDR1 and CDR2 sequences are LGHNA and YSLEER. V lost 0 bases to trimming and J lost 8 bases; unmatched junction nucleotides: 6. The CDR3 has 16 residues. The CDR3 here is CASSQEVAGGRDEQFF. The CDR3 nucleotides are TGCGCCAGCAGCCAAGAAGTAGCGGGGGGGCGGGATGAGCAGTTCTTC.

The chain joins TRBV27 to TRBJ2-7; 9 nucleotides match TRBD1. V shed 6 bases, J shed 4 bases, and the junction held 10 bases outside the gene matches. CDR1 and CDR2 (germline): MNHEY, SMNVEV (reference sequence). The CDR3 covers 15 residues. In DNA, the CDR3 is TGTGCCAGCAGCCGTCCGACAGGGGGGTCGTACGAGCAGTACTTC. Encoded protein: CASSRPTGGSYEQYF.

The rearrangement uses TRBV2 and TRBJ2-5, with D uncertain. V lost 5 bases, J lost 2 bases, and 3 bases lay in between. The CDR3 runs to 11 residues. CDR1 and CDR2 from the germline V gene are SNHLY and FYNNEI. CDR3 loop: CASSPQETQYF. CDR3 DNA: TGTGCCAGCAGTCCACAAGAGACCCAGTACTTC.

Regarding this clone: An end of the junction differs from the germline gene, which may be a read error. The CDR3 nucleotides read TGTGCCAGCAGTCAAGAGGCGGGCGGATGGAGCTCCTACAATGAGCAGTTCTTC. This encodes CASSQEAGGWSSYNEQFF. This chain joins TRBV4-2 and TRBJ2-1, with a weak D call TRBD2 (5 bases). Germline V CDR1 and CDR2: LGHNA, YNFKEQ. This CDR3 is 18 amino acids long.

CDR3 nucleotide sequence: TGTGCCAGCAGTTGGGGGGATACCTACGAGCAGTACGTC. Its protein product is CASSWGDTYEQYV. This rearrangement joins TRBV6-2 or TRBV6-3 to TRBJ2-7; D possibly corresponds to TRBD2 (6 bases). This CDR3 comprises 13 residues. V gave up 4 bases and J gave up 2 bases, with 9 bases separating them. Germline loops: CDR1 MNHEY, CDR2 SVGEGT.

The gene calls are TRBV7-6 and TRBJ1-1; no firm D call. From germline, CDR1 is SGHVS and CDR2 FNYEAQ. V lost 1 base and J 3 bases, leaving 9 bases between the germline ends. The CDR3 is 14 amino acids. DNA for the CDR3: TGTGCCAGCAGCTTAGGGGAGGACGACACTGAAGCTTTCTTT. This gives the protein CASSLGEDDTEAFF.

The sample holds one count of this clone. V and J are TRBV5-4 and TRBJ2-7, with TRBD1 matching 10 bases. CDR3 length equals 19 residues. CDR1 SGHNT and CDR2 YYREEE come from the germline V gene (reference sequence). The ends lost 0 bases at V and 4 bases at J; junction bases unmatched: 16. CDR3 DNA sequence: TGTGCCAGCAGCTTGGCGGGAGACAGGGGGCCGACATTTCTTTACGAGCAGTACTTC. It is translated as CASSLAGDRGPTFLYEQYF. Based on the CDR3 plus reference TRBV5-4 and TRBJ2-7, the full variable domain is ETGVTQSPTHLIKTRGQQVTLRCSSQSGHNTVSWYQQALGQGPQFIFQYYREEENGRGNFPPRFSGLQFPNYSSELNVNALELDDSALYLCASSLAGDRGPTFLYEQYFGPGTRLTVT.

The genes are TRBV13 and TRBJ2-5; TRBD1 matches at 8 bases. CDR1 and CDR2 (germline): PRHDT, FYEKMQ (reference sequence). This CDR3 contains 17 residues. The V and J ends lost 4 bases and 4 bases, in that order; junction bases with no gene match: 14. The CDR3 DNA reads TGTGCCAGCAGCTATAACGTGGGGCAGGGGGCACCAGAGACCCAGTACTTC. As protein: CASSYNVGQGAPETQYF.

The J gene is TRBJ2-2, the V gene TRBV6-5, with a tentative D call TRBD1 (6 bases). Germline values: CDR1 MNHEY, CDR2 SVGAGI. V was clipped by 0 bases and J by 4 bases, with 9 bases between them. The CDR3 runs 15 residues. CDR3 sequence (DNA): TGTGCCAGCAGTTACTCAGGGGGAGTCACCGGGGAGCTGTTTTTT. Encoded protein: CASSYSGGVTGELFF.

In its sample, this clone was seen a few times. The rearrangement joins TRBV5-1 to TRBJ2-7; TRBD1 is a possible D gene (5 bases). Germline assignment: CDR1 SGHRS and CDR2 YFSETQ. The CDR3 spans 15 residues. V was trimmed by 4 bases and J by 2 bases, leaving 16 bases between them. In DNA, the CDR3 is TGCGCCAGCAGCCGAACTTTGGACACCGCCTACGAGCAGTACTTC. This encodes CASSRTLDTAYEQYF.

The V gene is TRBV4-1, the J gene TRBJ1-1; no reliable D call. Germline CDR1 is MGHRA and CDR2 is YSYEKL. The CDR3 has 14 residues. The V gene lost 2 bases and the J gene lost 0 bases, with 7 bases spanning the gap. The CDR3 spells CASSQYNMNTEAFF. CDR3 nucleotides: TGCGCCAGCAGCCAATACAATATGAACACTGAAGCTTTCTTT.

CDR3 protein: CASSSYRAYYTF. DNA for the CDR3: TGCGCCAGCAGCTCATACAGGGCCTACTACACCTTC. This chain joins TRBV5-1 and TRBJ1-2, with D maybe TRBD1 (6 bases). The V end lost 3 bases, the J end lost 10 bases, and 13 bases lay between the germline ends. CDR3 length: 12 amino acids. CDR1 SGHRS and CDR2 YFSETQ come from the germline V gene.

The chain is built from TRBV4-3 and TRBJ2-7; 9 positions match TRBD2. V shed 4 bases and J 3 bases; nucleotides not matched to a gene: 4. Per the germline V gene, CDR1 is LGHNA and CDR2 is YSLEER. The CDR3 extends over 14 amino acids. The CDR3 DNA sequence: TGCGCCAGCAGCCGCGGGACTAGCCACTACGAGCAGTACTTC. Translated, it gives CASSRGTSHYEQYF.

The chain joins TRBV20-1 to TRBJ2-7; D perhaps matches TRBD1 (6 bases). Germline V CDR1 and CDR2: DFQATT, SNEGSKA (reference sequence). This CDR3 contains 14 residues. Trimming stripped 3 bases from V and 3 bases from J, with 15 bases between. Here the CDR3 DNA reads TGCAGTGCTAGTCTCGAGGGGGACGGCTACGAGCAGTACTTC. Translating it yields CSASLEGDGYEQYF.

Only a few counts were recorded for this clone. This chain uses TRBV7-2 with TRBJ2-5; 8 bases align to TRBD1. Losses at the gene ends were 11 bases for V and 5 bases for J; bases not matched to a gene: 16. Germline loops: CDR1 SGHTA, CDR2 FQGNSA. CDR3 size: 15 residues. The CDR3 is CAWALATGVSETQYF. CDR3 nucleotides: TGTGCCTGGGCTCTAGCGACAGGGGTCTCCGAGACCCAGTACTTC.